The 20 T cell receptor beta chains below were found in one sample sequenced in a study of control samples from healthy donors and cancer patients. Only in-frame clones appear in the TCRdb table, and some are missing; sequencing was by immunoSEQ multiplex PCR. The profile covers some 130,000 clones, with more than 80% appearing a single time and roughly 2.5% taken by the ten largest. The sequencing sample was made of blood. These receptors came from a man aged 35-49 years in good health.

The chain is built from TRBV18 and TRBJ2-7, with D possibly matching TRBD2 (6 bases). V was pared by 2 bases and J by 0 bases, with 8 bases between. The CDR3 consists of 14 residues. The germline CDR1 and CDR2 sequences are KGHSH and LQKENI. The CDR3 reads CASSPGGASYEQYF. DNA of the CDR3: TGTGCCAGCTCACCAGGCGGGGCCTCCTACGAGCAGTACTTC.

This chain connects TRBV5-1 to TRBJ2-1; tentative D call: TRBD1 (6 bases). CDR3 length: 12 residues. Trimming shortened V by 3 bases and J by 5 bases, and 6 bases separated the two germline ends. CDR1 is SGHRS and CDR2 is YFSETQ in the germline V gene. The CDR3: CASSWDNNEQFF. The CDR3 DNA reads TGCGCCAGCAGCTGGGACAACAATGAGCAGTTCTTC.

The rearrangement joins TRBV24-1 to TRBJ2-3; a weak D match, TRBD1 (6 bases). This CDR3 spans 17 amino acids. The germline V gene encodes CDR1 KGHDR and CDR2 SFDVKD. V lost 4 bases and J lost 1, with 17 bases in between. The CDR3 region is CATSEAGTNLRTDTQYF. CDR3 nucleotide sequence: TGTGCCACCAGTGAGGCCGGGACAAACCTTCGCACAGATACGCAGTATTTT.

The chain combines TRBV9 with TRBJ1-1; the D gene is possibly TRBD1 (6 bases). The CDR3 loop spans 14 amino acids. The germline CDR1 and CDR2 sequences are SGDLS and YYNGEE. The V end was cut by 0 bases, the J end by 6 bases, with 12 bases between. The CDR3 DNA follows: TGTGCCAGCAGCGTAGTTTCGGGGGGCCCTGAAGCTTTCTTT. Protein sequence: CASSVVSGGPEAFF.

CDR3: CASSIGWDSYNEQFF. CDR3 nucleotide sequence: TGTGCCAGTAGTATAGGGTGGGACAGTTACAATGAGCAGTTCTTC. The rearrangement joins TRBV19 to TRBJ2-1; 7 bases are a match to TRBD1. Germline V gene lookup returns CDR1 LNHDA and CDR2 SQIVND (reference sequence). With V trimmed by 1 base and J by 4 bases, 4 bases remained unmatched. The CDR3 loop spans 15 amino acids. The variable domain in full, with the rest retrieved from reference TRBV19 and TRBJ2-1, is DGGITQSPKYLFRKEGQNVTLSCEQNLNHDAMYWYRQDPGQGLRLIYYSQIVNDFQKGDIAEGYSVSREKKESFPLTVTSAQKNPTAFYLCASSIGWDSYNEQFFGPGTRLTVL.

The CDR3 here is CASSERLFDQPQHF. As DNA, the CDR3 is TGTGCCAGCAGTGAACGGCTTTTTGATCAGCCCCAGCATTTT. The J gene is TRBJ1-5, the V gene TRBV6-1; no clear D. V lost 2 bases and J 5 bases, leaving 10 bases between the germline ends. The CDR3 has 14 amino acids. The germline gives CDR1 MNHNS, CDR2 SASEGT.

V and J are TRBV11-2 and TRBJ2-1; TRBD1 matches at 8 bases. The CDR3 covers 14 residues. The germline CDR1 and CDR2 sequences are SGHAT and FQNNGV. The V gene end was trimmed by 6 bases and the J gene end by 2 bases; junction bases not matched to a gene: 3. The CDR3: CASRDRATYNEQFF. In nucleotides, the CDR3 is TGTGCCAGCAGGGACAGGGCCACCTACAATGAGCAGTTCTTC.

V is TRBV6-5 and J is TRBJ1-6; D gene unclear. CDR3 length equals 16 residues. Germline V CDR1 and CDR2: MNHEY, SVGAGI. The V gene lost 2 bases and the J gene lost 10 bases, with 18 bases spanning the gap. Here the CDR3 DNA reads TGTGCCAGCAGTTACGCCCGGGGAGGGTTTGGGTCACCCCTCCACTTT. Translating gives CASSYARGGFGSPLHF.

Remarks on this clone: Additional DNA sequences in this sample encode the identical CDR3. This chain uses TRBV5-6 with TRBJ2-5; 9 nucleotides match TRBD2. V was pared by 0 bases and J by 5 bases, with 5 bases of the junction left unmatched. Germline loops: CDR1 SGHDT, CDR2 YYEEEE. This CDR3 spans 15 amino acids. In nucleotides, the CDR3 is TGTGCCAGCAGCTTGGGGCGGGGGGGCTACGAGACCCAGTACTTC. Translated: CASSLGRGGYETQYF. The full variable domain, completed using reference TRBV5-6 and TRBJ2-5, is DAGVTQSPTHLIKTRGQQVTLRCSPKSGHDTVSWYQQALGQGPQFIFQYYEEEERQRGNFPDRFSGHQFPNYSSELNVNALLLGDSALYLCASSLGRGGYETQYFGPGTRLLVL.

The chain has TRBV7-6 and TRBJ1-1, with a weak D call TRBD1 (5 bases). The CDR3 spans 15 residues. The V end was cut by 1 base, the J end by 1 base, with 10 bases between. Per germline, CDR1 SGHVS and CDR2 FNYEAQ. The CDR3 loop is CASSLGGGGNTEAFF. As DNA, the CDR3 is TGTGCCAGCAGCTTAGGGGGGGGAGGGAACACTGAAGCTTTCTTT. The full variable domain, with the rest looked up from reference TRBV7-6 and TRBJ1-1, is GAGVSQSPRYKVTKRGQDVALRCDPISGHVSLYWYRQALGQGPEFLTYFNYEAQQDKSGLPNDRFSAERPEGSISTLTIQRTEQRDSAMYRCASSLGGGGNTEAFFGQGTRLTVV.

The V call is TRBV4-1, the J call TRBJ2-5, with 8 bases lining up with TRBD1. Germline lookup yields CDR1 MGHRA and CDR2 YSYEKL. This CDR3 comprises 15 residues. The trim removed 0 bases at V and 4 bases at J, leaving 4 bases unmatched. In DNA, the CDR3 is TGCGCCAGCAGCCAAGAAGTCAGGGGGCTAGAGACCCAGTACTTC. Residues: CASSQEVRGLETQYF.

The rearrangement joins TRBV7-2 to TRBJ1-6; D unclear. V was shortened by 1 base and J by 7 bases, with 11 bases between the two germline ends. CDR3 length equals 15 residues. The V gene's germline CDR1 is SGHTA and CDR2 FQGNSA. CDR3 in DNA: TGTGCCAGCAGCTTAGAGCGACTGGGGAATTCACCCCTCCACTTT. This encodes CASSLERLGNSPLHF.

The chain links TRBV25-1 to TRBJ2-5; no clear D. V shed 1 base and J shed 1 base, with 13 bases lying between them. Germline V CDR1 and CDR2: MGHDK, SYGVNS. This CDR3 contains 16 residues. The CDR3 DNA reads TGTGCCAGCAGTGAATCCGCTTCTGGGGTCCAAGAGACCCAGTACTTC. It translates to CASSESASGVQETQYF. The full variable domain, completed using reference TRBV25-1 and TRBJ2-5, is EADIYQTPRYLVIGTGKKITLECSQTMGHDKMYWYQQDPGMELHLIHYSYGVNSTEKGDLSSESTVSRIRTEHFPLTLESARPSHTSQYLCASSESASGVQETQYFGPGTRLLVL.

A word on this clone: Germline is not matched at one junction end, which may reflect a read error. The chain has TRBV19 and TRBJ2-1, with no clear D. CDR1 is LNHDA and CDR2 is SQIVND in the germline V gene (reference sequence). The CDR3 runs to 12 residues. CDR3 nucleotides: TGTGCCAGCAGTACATTCAGGCTCAAGCAGTTCTTC. Its translation is CASSTFRLKQFF.

The genes are TRBV7-9 and TRBJ1-2; TRBD1 agrees at 7 bases. Germline values: CDR1 SEHNR, CDR2 FQNEAQ (reference sequence). Germline trimming cut 5 bases from V and 6 bases from J; bases unmatched to any gene: 6. The CDR3 spans 13 residues. In nucleotides, the CDR3 is TGTGCCAGCAGCGACAGGGTGTATAATGGCTACACCTTC. This translates into CASSDRVYNGYTF.

The chain is built from TRBV9 and TRBJ2-3; D remains unclear. Germline V gene data show CDR1 as SGDLS and CDR2 as YYNGEE. V lost 1 base and J 3 bases, leaving 9 bases between the germline ends. The CDR3 contains 14 residues. This CDR3 is CASSVHDATDTQYF. CDR3 nucleotide sequence: TGTGCCAGCAGCGTACACGATGCGACAGATACGCAGTATTTT.

This clone was seen only once. The chain has TRBV27 and TRBJ2-1; TRBD1 agrees at 8 bases. CDR1 is MNHEY and CDR2 is SMNVEV in the germline V gene (reference sequence). V was clipped by 3 bases and J by 3 bases; unmatched bases: 4. The CDR3 is made up of 15 amino acids. The CDR3 here is CASSFQGAYYNEQFF. CDR3 nucleotides: TGTGCCAGCAGTTTCCAGGGGGCGTACTACAATGAGCAGTTCTTC.

CDR3 loop: CASSQASQSYNEQFF. As DNA, the CDR3 is TGTGCCAGCAGCCAAGCTAGCCAGTCCTACAATGAGCAGTTCTTC. The chain combines TRBV3-1 (or the pseudogene TRBV3-2) with TRBJ2-1, with D tentatively TRBD2 (5 bases). The CDR3 has 15 amino acids. Germline values: CDR1 LGHDT, CDR2 YNNKEL (reference sequence). The germline V and J ends were trimmed by 1 base and 1 base, with 8 bases remaining between them.

The chain joins TRBV21-1 to TRBJ2-1; TRBD2 is the table's D call and was not checked against the DNA. TRBV21-1 is a pseudogene locus. The CDR3 loop spans 15 amino acids. The CDR3 protein is CASSRGGGVYNEQFF. CDR3 nucleotides: TGTGCCAGCAGCAGGGGCGGGGGGGTCTACAATGAGCAGTTCTTC.

The gene calls are TRBV11-2 and TRBJ2-3, with TRBD2 identical over 7 bases. The CDR3 has 13 residues. Unmatched junction bases numbered 7, after V lost 5 bases and J lost 8 bases. Germline V CDR1 and CDR2: SGHAT, FQNNGV. Written as DNA, the CDR3 is TGTGCCAGCAGCCCATCGACTAGCCTTACGCAGTATTTT. Protein: CASSPSTSLTQYF.